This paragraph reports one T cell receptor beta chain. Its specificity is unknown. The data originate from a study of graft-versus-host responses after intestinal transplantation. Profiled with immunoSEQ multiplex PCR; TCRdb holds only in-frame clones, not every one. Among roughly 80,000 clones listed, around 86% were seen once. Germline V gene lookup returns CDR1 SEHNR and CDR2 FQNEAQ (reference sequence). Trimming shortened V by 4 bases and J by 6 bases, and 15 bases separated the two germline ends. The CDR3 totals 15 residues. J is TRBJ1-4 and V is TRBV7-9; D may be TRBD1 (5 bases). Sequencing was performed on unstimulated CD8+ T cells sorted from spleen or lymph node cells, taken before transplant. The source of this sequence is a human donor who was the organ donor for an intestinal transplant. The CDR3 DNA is TGTGCCAGCAGCTCCCAGGGATGGGCAGATGAAAAACTGTTTTTT. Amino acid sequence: CASSSQGWADEKLFF.